The T cell receptor beta chain described here comes from a study of molecular identifiers for immune sequencing clone quantification. Many counts were recorded for this clonotype. One entry per CDR3 protein, called by TCRdb with MiXCR from the PCR reads. The profile shows some 100,000 distinct CDR3 sequences, roughly 20% of them singletons. CDR3 length equals 12 residues. V lost 8 bases to trimming and J lost 7 bases, with 15 bases between them. Germline values: CDR1 MNHNS, CDR2 SASEGT. Sequenced material: naive CD8+ T cells from blood, with Jurkat cell RNA spiked in. Subset: FACS-sorted CD8+CD4-CCR7+CD45RA+ naive T cells. The clonotype originates from a human donor in good health. Some libraries in this study had Jurkat cell RNA spiked in. The J gene is TRBJ2-7, the V gene TRBV6-1; no definite D call. CDR3 sequence: CASSHRPREQYF. The CDR3 nucleotides are TGTGCCAGCTCTCACAGACCAAGGGAGCAGTACTTC.